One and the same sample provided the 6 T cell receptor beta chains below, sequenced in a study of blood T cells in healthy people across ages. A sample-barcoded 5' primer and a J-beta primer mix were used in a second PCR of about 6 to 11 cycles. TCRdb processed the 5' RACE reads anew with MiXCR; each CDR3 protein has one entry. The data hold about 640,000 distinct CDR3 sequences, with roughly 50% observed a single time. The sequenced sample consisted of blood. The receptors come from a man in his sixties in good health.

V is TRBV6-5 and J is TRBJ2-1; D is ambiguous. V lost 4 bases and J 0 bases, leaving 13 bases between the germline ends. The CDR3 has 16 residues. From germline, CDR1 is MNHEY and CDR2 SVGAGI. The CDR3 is CASSSVFKSSYNEQFF. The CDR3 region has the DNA TGTGCCAGCAGTTCCGTCTTTAAAAGCTCCTACAATGAGCAGTTCTTC.

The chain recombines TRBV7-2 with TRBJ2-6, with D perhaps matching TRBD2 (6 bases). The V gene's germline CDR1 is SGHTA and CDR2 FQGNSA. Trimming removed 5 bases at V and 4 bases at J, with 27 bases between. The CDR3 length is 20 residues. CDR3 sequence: CASSPQVRTGVITGANVLTF. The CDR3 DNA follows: TGTGCCAGCAGCCCCCAAGTTCGGACGGGAGTTATAACCGGGGCCAACGTCCTGACTTTC. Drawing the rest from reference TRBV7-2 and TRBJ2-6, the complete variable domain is GAGVSQSPSNKVTEKGKDVELRCDPISGHTALYWYRQSLGQGLEFLIYFQGNSAPDKSGLPSDRFSAERTGGSVSTLTIQRTQQEDSAVYLCASSPQVRTGVITGANVLTFGAGSRLTVL.

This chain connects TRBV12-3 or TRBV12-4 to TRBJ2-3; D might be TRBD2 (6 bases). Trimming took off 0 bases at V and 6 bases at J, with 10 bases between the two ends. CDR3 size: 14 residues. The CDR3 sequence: CASSLARGADTQYF. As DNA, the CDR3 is TGTGCCAGCAGTTTAGCGCGGGGCGCGGATACGCAGTATTTT.

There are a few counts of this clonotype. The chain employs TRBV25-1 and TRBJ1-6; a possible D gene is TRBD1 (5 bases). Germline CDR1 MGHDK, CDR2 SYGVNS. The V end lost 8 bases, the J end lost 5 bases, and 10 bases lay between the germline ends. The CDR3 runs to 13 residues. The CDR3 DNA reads TGTGCCAGCCGACAGCAAAATAATTCACCCCTCCACTTT. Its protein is CASRQQNNSPLHF.

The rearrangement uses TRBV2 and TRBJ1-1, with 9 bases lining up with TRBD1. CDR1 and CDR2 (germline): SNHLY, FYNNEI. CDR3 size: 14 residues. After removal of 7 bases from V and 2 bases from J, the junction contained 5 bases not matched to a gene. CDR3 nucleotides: TGTGCCAGCACAAGGGGACAGGGTAACACTGAAGCTTTCTTT. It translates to CASTRGQGNTEAFF.

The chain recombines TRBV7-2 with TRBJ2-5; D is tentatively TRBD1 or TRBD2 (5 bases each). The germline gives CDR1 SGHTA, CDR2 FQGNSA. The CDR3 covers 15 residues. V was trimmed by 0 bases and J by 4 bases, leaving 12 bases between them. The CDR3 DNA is TGTGCCAGCAGCTTAGCTGGGACCCTGGCAGAGACCCAGTACTTC. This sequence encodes CASSLAGTLAETQYF. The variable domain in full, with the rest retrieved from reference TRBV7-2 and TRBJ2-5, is GAGVSQSPSNKVTEKGKDVELRCDPISGHTALYWYRQSLGQGLEFLIYFQGNSAPDKSGLPSDRFSAERTGGSVSTLTIQRTQQEDSAVYLCASSLAGTLAETQYFGPGTRLLVL.